The entry that follows covers one TCR beta chain sequence. This entry is derived from a study of identical twins. Per the germline V gene, CDR1 is DFQATT and CDR2 is SNEGSKA (reference sequence). V was shortened by 6 bases and J by 2 bases, with 12 bases between the two germline ends. The CDR3 runs to 13 residues. One entry per CDR3 protein, called by TCRdb with MiXCR from the 5' RACE reads. Of a few hundred thousand distinct CDR3 sequences in the sample, about 11% are singletons; the top ten hold 10%. The specimen sequenced was memory T cells sorted from blood. The clonotype originates from a man between 50 and 59 years old in good health. The chain uses TRBV20-1 and TRBJ2-3; D possibly corresponds to TRBD1 (6 bases). CDR3 region: CSASGTNTDTQYF. DNA of the CDR3: TGCAGTGCCTCGGGGACAAACACAGATACGCAGTATTTT.